One and the same sample provided the 18 T cell receptor beta chains below, sequenced in a study of chronic HIV infection and antiretroviral therapy. A single record per CDR3 protein comes from TCRdb applying MiXCR to the 5' RACE reads. The table lists 25,000 to 35,000 distinct CDR3 sequences, 8% to 10% of them singletons. The source material was peripheral blood. The receptors were sampled from an adult who had HIV and had not received antiretroviral therapy, or was an uninfected healthy control (not recorded which).

This clonotype has more than one count but fewer than ten. This sequence joins TRBV29-1 and TRBJ1-5; D possibly corresponds to TRBD1 (5 bases). Germline CDR1 SQVTM, CDR2 ANQGSEA. V lost 4 bases, J lost 4 bases, and 8 bases lay in between. CDR3 length: 12 amino acids. DNA for the CDR3: TGCAGCGTTGGACAGATAAATCAGCCCCAGCATTTT. Translated: CSVGQINQPQHF.

This clonotype was observed many times. The chain links TRBV5-1 to TRBJ1-1; D possibly corresponds to TRBD1 (5 bases). Per germline, CDR1 SGHRS and CDR2 YFSETQ. The V gene lost 0 bases and the J gene lost 7 bases, with 13 bases spanning the gap. This CDR3 comprises 14 residues. The CDR3 DNA is TGCGCCAGCAGCTTGGCCCGGGGCAGGCTTGAAGCTTTCTTT. Residues: CASSLARGRLEAFF.

About this clonotype itself: With a much larger clone just one base away, this may be a read error. The rearrangement links TRBV6-5 to TRBJ2-3, with 8 bases lining up with TRBD1. The CDR3 consists of 15 residues. Germline CDR1 MNHEY, CDR2 SVGAGI. The CDR3, as DNA: TGTGACAGCAGTTACTCAGGGGGCCCCCCGGATACGCAGTATTTT. Encoded protein: CDSSYSGGPPDTQYF.

The chain couples TRBV5-1 to TRBJ1-5; D remains ambiguous. The V gene's germline CDR1 is SGHRS and CDR2 YFSETQ. The CDR3 consists of 13 residues. The V gene lost 4 bases and the J gene lost 3 bases, with 8 bases spanning the gap. CDR3 protein: CASSPDFNQPQHF. The CDR3 region has the DNA TGCGCCAGCAGCCCGGACTTCAATCAGCCCCAGCATTTT.

The V call is TRBV9, the J call TRBJ1-3, with D hard to call. From germline, CDR1 is SGDLS and CDR2 YYNGEE. V was pared by 4 bases and J by 1 base, with 15 bases between. This CDR3 contains 16 residues. This CDR3 is CASSPSPKLSGNTIYF. CDR3 DNA sequence: TGTGCCAGCAGCCCTAGTCCGAAGTTGTCTGGAAACACCATATATTTT.

The genes are TRBV10-2 and TRBJ1-1, with D perhaps TRBD1 (5 bases). The CDR3 runs 14 residues. With 0 bases removed from V and 1 base from J, the gap between germline ends came to 6 bases. Germline V lookup: CDR1 WSHSY, CDR2 SAAADI. CDR3 coding DNA: TGCGCCAGCAGTGAGTCGGGGACGAACACTGAAGCTTTCTTT. This gives the protein CASSESGTNTEAFF.

This clonotype was found a few times. The chain has TRBV7-9 and TRBJ1-1; D is undetermined. There are 12 residues in the CDR3. Trimming stripped 0 bases from V and 11 bases from J, with 10 bases between. Germline values: CDR1 SEHNR, CDR2 FQNEAQ (reference sequence). CDR3 coding DNA: TGTGCCAGCAGCTTAGCGGCCGGCGTGGCTTTCTTT. This translates into CASSLAAGVAFF. The whole variable domain, remainder taken from reference TRBV7-9 and TRBJ1-1, is DTGVSQNPRHKITKRGQNVTFRCDPISEHNRLYWYRQTLGQGPEFLTYFQNEAQLEKSRLLSDRFSAERPKGSFSTLEIQRTEQGDSAMYLCASSLAAGVAFFGQGTRLTVV.

This clonotype has more than one count but fewer than ten. The CDR3: CASSLEGYGYTF. CDR3 nucleotide sequence: TGTGCCAGCAGCTTAGAGGGGTATGGCTACACCTTC. V and J are TRBV11-1 and TRBJ1-2; possibly TRBD1 for D (5 bases). CDR1 and CDR2 (germline): SGHAT, FQDESV (reference sequence). The CDR3 is 12 residues long. V lost 1 base and J lost 5, with 5 bases in between.

This clonotype qualifies as medium-sized. The rearrangement links TRBV4-1 to TRBJ2-3; 7 bases map to TRBD2. CDR1 is MGHRA, CDR2 YSYEKL, per germline. J was trimmed by 0 bases and V by 3 bases; bases with no gene match: 9. This CDR3 has 17 amino acids. The chain's CDR3 is CASSHQALALSTDTQYF. CDR3 nucleotides: TGCGCCAGCAGCCACCAAGCACTAGCGCTAAGCACAGATACGCAGTATTTT.

The rearrangement uses TRBV7-7 and TRBJ2-7; 10 nucleotides align to TRBD1. The germline V gene encodes CDR1 SSHAT and CDR2 FNYEAQ (reference sequence). The CDR3 has 15 residues. V dropped 4 bases and J dropped 3; count of bases not matched to a gene: 6. CDR3 nucleotides: TGTGCCAGCAGCTCCGGACAGGGGGGAGTCTACGAGCAGTACTTC. Encoded protein: CASSSGQGGVYEQYF.

The chain combines TRBV4-2 with TRBJ1-1; TRBD1 matches 8 bases. Germline V gives CDR1 LGHNA, CDR2 YNFKEQ. The trim removed 1 base at V and 8 bases at J, leaving 0 bases unmatched. The CDR3 has 12 residues. CDR3 sequence (DNA): TGTGCCAGCAGCCAAGGGACAGGGGAAGCTTTCTTT. It yields the protein CASSQGTGEAFF.

This clonotype occurred many times. The genes are TRBV5-1 and TRBJ1-5, with 12 bases aligning to TRBD1. The length of the CDR3 is 15 residues. Trimming cost V 4 bases and J 5 bases; bases outside gene matches: 4. Germline V lookup: CDR1 SGHRS, CDR2 YFSETQ. The CDR3 sequence is CASSRDRGLDQPQHF. The CDR3 DNA reads as TGCGCCAGCAGCCGGGACAGGGGGCTTGATCAGCCCCAGCATTTT.

V usage is TRBV2 and J usage is TRBJ1-5; the match to TRBD1 covers 7 bases. V lost 7 bases to trimming and J lost 3 bases; unmatched junction nucleotides: 12. The CDR3 runs 16 residues. Germline assignment: CDR1 SNHLY and CDR2 FYNNEI. The CDR3 sequence is CASKELARGSNQPQHF. The CDR3, as DNA: TGTGCCAGCAAGGAGTTGGCCAGGGGGTCCAATCAGCCCCAGCATTTT.

This clonotype was observed many times. The chain has TRBV11-2 and TRBJ2-7, with D hard to call. The V gene lost 3 bases and the J gene lost 2 bases, with 8 bases spanning the gap. The CDR3 consists of 13 residues. The germline CDR1 and CDR2 sequences are SGHAT and FQNNGV. The CDR3 sequence: CASSLAETYEQYF. The CDR3 DNA reads TGTGCCAGCAGCTTGGCGGAAACCTACGAGCAGTACTTC.

This clonotype appeared many times. The chain joins TRBV28 to TRBJ2-5, with D possibly TRBD1 on 6 matching bases. The V end lost 9 bases, the J end lost 4 bases, and 18 bases lay between the germline ends. Germline V gene data show CDR1 as MDHEN and CDR2 as SYDVKM. The CDR3 runs to 14 residues. The CDR3 region has the DNA TGTGCCAGTAGGGAGTGGGGGCTGGGAGAGACCCAGTACTTC. This codes for CASREWGLGETQYF.

Many counts were recorded for this clonotype. The rearrangement joins TRBV6-1 to TRBJ2-5, with 8 bases lining up with TRBD1. The germline V gene encodes CDR1 MNHNS and CDR2 SASEGT. The trim removed 5 bases at V and 0 bases at J, leaving 2 bases unmatched. The CDR3 has 14 amino acids. The CDR3 is CASSMDRDQETQYF. CDR3 nucleotides: TGTGCCAGCAGTATGGACAGGGACCAAGAGACCCAGTACTTC.

Only a few counts were recorded for this clonotype. This sequence joins TRBV3-1 and TRBJ2-3, with 7 bases fitting TRBD2. With 7 bases clipped from V and 0 bases from J, the junction kept 16 bases outside the gene matches. Germline CDR1 and CDR2: LGHDT and YNNKEL (reference sequence). The CDR3 extends over 18 amino acids. Here the CDR3 reads CASTTNHAREMSTDTQYF. The CDR3 nucleotides are TGTGCCAGCACCACAAACCATGCGCGGGAGATGAGCACAGATACGCAGTATTTT.

V gene TRBV7-9 combines with J gene TRBJ2-5, with 9 bases identical to TRBD2. Trimming took 2 bases from V and 1 from J; bases not matched to a gene: 5. This CDR3 has 16 amino acids. CDR1 and CDR2 from the germline V gene are SEHNR and FQNEAQ (reference sequence). This CDR3 reads CASSLHPGLAQETQYF. Here the CDR3 DNA reads TGTGCCAGCAGCTTACACCCGGGACTAGCCCAAGAGACCCAGTACTTC.